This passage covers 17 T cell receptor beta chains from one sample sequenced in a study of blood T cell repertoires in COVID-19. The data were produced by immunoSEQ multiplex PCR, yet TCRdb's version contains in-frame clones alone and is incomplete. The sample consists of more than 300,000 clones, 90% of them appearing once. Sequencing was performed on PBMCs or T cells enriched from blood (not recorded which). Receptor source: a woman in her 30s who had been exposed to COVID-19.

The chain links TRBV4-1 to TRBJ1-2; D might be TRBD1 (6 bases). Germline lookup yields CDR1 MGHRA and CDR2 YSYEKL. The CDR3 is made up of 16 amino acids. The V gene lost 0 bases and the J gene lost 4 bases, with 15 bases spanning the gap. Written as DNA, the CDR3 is TGCGCCAGCAGCCAAGATCGCCCGGACAGCTTCTATGGCTACACCTTC. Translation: CASSQDRPDSFYGYTF.

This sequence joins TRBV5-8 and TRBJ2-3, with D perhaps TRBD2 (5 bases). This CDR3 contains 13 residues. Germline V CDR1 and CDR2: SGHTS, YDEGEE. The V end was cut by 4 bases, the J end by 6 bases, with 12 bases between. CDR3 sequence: CASSGGPGDTQYF. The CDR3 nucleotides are TGTGCCAGCAGCGGCGGACCGGGGGATACGCAGTATTTT.

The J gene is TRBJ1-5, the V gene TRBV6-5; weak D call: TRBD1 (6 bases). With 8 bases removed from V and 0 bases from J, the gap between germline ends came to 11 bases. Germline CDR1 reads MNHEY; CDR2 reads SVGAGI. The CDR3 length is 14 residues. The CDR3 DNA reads TGTGCCAGCGGCCAGGGGTATAGCAATCAGCCCCAGCATTTT. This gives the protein CASGQGYSNQPQHF.

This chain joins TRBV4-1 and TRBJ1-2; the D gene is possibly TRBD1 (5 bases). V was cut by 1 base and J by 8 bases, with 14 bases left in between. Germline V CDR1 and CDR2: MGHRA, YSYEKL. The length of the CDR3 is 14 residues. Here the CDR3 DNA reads TGCGCCAGCAGCCAAGGGGGCACAGTCTTAGGCTACACCTTC. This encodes CASSQGGTVLGYTF.

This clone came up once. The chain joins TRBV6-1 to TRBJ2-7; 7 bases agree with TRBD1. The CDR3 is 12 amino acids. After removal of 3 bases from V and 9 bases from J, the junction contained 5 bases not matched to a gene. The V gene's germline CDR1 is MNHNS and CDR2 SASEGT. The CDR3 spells CASSEGQLAQYF. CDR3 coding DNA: TGTGCCAGCAGTGAGGGACAGCTGGCGCAGTACTTC.

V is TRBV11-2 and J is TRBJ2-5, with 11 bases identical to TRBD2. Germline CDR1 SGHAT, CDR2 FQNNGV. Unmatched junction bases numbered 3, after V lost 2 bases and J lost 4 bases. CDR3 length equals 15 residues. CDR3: CASSLLAGGRETQYF. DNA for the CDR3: TGTGCCAGCAGCTTACTAGCGGGGGGTCGAGAGACCCAGTACTTC.

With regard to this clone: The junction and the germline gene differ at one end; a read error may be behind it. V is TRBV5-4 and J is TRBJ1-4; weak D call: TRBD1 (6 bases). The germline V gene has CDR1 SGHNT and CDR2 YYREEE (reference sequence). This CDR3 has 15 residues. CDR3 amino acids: CASRLDSSTNEKLFF. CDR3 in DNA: TGTGCCAGCAGGTTGGACAGCTCAACTAATGAAAAACTGTTTTTT. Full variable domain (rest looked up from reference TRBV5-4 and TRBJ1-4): ETGVTQSPTHLIKTRGQQVTLRCSSQSGHNTVSWYQQALGQGPQFIFQYYREEENGRGNFPPRFSGLQFPNYSSELNVNALELDDSALYLCASRLDSSTNEKLFFGSGTQLSVL.

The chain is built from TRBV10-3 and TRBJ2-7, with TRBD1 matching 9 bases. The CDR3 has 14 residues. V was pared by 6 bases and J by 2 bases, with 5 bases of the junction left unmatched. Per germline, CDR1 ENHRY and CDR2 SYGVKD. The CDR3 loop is CAIRAGTGPYEQYF. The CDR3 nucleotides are TGTGCCATCAGAGCCGGGACAGGGCCCTACGAGCAGTACTTC.

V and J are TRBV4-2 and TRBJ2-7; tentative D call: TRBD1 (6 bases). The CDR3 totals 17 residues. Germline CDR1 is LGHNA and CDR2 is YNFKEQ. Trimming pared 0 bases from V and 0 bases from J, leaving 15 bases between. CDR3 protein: CASSQDLVGHRSYEQYF. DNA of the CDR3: TGTGCCAGCAGCCAAGATTTGGTGGGACACCGCTCCTACGAGCAGTACTTC.

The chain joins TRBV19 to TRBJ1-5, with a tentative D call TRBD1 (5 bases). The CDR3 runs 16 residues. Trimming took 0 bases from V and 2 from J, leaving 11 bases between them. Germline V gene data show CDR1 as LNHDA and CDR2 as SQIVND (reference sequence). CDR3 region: CASSIEGRVRNQPQHF. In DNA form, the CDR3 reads TGTGCCAGTAGTATAGAAGGCAGGGTGCGCAATCAGCCCCAGCATTTT.

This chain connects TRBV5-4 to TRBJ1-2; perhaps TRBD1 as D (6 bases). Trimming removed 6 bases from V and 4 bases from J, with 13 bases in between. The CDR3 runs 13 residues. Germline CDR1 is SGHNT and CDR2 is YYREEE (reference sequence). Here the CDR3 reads CASTSGQPYGYTF. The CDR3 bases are TGTGCCAGCACCTCAGGACAGCCCTATGGCTACACCTTC. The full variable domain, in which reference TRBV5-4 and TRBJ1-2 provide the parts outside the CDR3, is ETGVTQSPTHLIKTRGQQVTLRCSSQSGHNTVSWYQQALGQGPQFIFQYYREEENGRGNFPPRFSGLQFPNYSSELNVNALELDDSALYLCASTSGQPYGYTFGSGTRLTVV.

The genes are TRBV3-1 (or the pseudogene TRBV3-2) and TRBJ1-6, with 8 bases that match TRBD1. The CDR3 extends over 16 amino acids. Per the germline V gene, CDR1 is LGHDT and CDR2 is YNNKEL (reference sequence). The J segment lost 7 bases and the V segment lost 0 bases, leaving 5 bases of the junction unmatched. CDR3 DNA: TGTGCCAGCAGCCAAGATGGGGACAGGCCAAATTCACCCCTCCACTTT. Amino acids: CASSQDGDRPNSPLHF.

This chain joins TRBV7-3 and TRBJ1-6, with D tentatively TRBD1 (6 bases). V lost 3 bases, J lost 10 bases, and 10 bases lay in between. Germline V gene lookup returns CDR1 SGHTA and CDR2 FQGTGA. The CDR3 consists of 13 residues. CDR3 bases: TGTGCCAGCAGCTTGCGGACAGACTCACCCCTCCACTTT. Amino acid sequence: CASSLRTDSPLHF.

This CDR3 reads CASSQIAGDSYEQYF. The CDR3 region has the DNA TGTGCCAGCAGCCAGATAGCGGGGGACTCCTACGAGCAGTACTTC. The V and J genes are TRBV4-2 and TRBJ2-7, with 9 bases fitting TRBD2. Germline CDR1 LGHNA, CDR2 YNFKEQ. This CDR3 contains 15 residues. J gave up 0 bases and V 3 bases, and 3 bases lay outside the gene matches.

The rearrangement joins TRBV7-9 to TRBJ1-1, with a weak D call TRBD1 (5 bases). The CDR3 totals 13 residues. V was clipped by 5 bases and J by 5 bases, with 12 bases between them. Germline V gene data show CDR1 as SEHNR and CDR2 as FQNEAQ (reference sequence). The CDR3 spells CASSPNGGTEAFF. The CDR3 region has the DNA TGTGCCAGCAGCCCTAATGGGGGGACTGAAGCTTTCTTT. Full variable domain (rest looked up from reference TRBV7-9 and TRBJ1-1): DTGVSQNPRHKITKRGQNVTFRCDPISEHNRLYWYRQTLGQGPEFLTYFQNEAQLEKSRLLSDRFSAERPKGSFSTLEIQRTEQGDSAMYLCASSPNGGTEAFFGQGTRLTVV.

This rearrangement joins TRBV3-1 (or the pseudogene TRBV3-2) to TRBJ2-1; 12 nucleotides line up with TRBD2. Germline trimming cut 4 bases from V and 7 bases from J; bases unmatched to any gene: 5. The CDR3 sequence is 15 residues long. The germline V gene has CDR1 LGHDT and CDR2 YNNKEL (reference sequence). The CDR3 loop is CASSLGLAGTNEQFF. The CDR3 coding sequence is TGTGCCAGCAGCCTTGGACTAGCGGGGACGAATGAGCAGTTCTTC.

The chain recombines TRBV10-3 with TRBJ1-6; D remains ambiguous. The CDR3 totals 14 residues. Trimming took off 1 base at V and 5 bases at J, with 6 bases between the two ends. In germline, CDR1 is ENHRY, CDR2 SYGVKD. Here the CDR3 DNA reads TGTGCCATCAGTGAGTGGCAGAATAATTCACCCCTCCACTTT. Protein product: CAISEWQNNSPLHF.